This record concerns one T cell receptor beta chain sequence. Its antigen is not identified. The sample originates from a study of cytomegalovirus exposure and HLA in healthy donors. The study, taken as a whole, reports: The authors reported that TCR beta sequences could predict HLA-A and HLA-B alleles. These predictions were accurate for most subjects in the first cohort.

The PCR made use of 60 Vbeta and 13 Jbeta primers. Per the original methods: An analysis performed later counted 60 million to 90 million unique TCR beta chains (around 10 million of them shared). This table comes from immunoSEQ multiplex PCR, and its TCRdb copy is limited to in-frame clones, with some not included. For V, J and clone size, that table is used; D and trimming come from the DNA. The sample lists around 180,000 clones; around 80% were seen once. With 7 bases removed from V and 4 bases from J, the gap between germline ends came to 13 bases. CDR3 size: 14 residues. Germline V gene data show CDR1 as MDHEN and CDR2 as SYDVKM.

Sequencing was done on a sample of PBMCs. The TCR was taken from a man aged 18 to 29 in good health and CMV-seronegative. V is TRBV28 and J is TRBJ2-2; TRBD2 is a possible D gene (7 bases). This CDR3 is CASKRGAVTGELFF. The CDR3 DNA reads as TGTGCCAGCAAACGGGGGGCGGTCACCGGGGAGCTGTTTTTT. Full variable domain (missing parts from reference TRBV28 and TRBJ2-2): DVKVTQSSRYLVKRTGEKVFLECVQDMDHENMFWYRQDPGLGLRLIYFSYDVKMKEKGDIPEGYSVSREKKERFSLILESASTNQTSMYLCASKRGAVTGELFFGEGSRLTVL.